Below, 19 T cell receptor beta chains from the same sample are listed, as sequenced in a study of T cell responses to AZD1222 COVID-19 vaccine. Sequenced by immunoSEQ multiplex PCR; TCRdb stores in-frame clones only, minus some. The sample lists 90,000 to 130,000 clones; 94% were seen once. Specimen: peripheral blood, collected 28 days after the second AZD1222 dose. Receptors originate from an adult who received the AZD1222 COVID-19 vaccine.

In DNA form, the CDR3 reads TGTGCCAGTAAAGATGCAGGGAGGGGCGAAAAACTGTTTTTT. Translation gives CASKDAGRGEKLFF. The genes are TRBV19 and TRBJ1-4; D might be TRBD1 (5 bases). This CDR3 has 14 residues. The V end lost 7 bases, the J end lost 8 bases, and 17 bases lay between the germline ends. Germline V gene data show CDR1 as LNHDA and CDR2 as SQIVND (reference sequence).

Comment on this clone: The sample contains more than one DNA sequence encoding this CDR3. The rearrangement links TRBV10-3 to TRBJ1-2; TRBD1 might be the D (6 bases). CDR1 and CDR2 from the germline V gene are ENHRY and SYGVKD. Trimming removed 6 bases at V and 0 bases at J, with 11 bases between. CDR3 length equals 14 residues. This CDR3 reads CAISPDSSNYGYTF. In nucleotides, the CDR3 is TGTGCCATCAGCCCGGACAGTTCTAACTATGGCTACACCTTC.

This clone has only one observation. J is TRBJ1-4 and V is TRBV27, with D perhaps matching TRBD1 (6 bases). CDR1 and CDR2 (germline): MNHEY, SMNVEV (reference sequence). Trimming cost V 3 bases and J 2 bases, with 10 bases left between them. This CDR3 has 15 residues. The CDR3 here is CASSFRGMTNEKLFF. CDR3 bases: TGTGCCAGCAGTTTTAGGGGGATGACTAATGAAAAACTGTTTTTT.

The J gene is TRBJ1-6, the V gene TRBV6-5; no reliable D call. CDR1 MNHEY and CDR2 SVGAGI come from the germline V gene. The V end was cut by 0 bases, the J end by 5 bases, with 11 bases between. The CDR3 length is 16 residues. CDR3 DNA sequence: TGTGCCAGCAGTTACTCAGGCCTCGGGCATAATTCACCCCTCCACTTT. It specifies CASSYSGLGHNSPLHF.

The chain links TRBV5-1 to TRBJ2-3; D is uncertain. The germline CDR1 and CDR2 sequences are SGHRS and YFSETQ. The CDR3 contains 15 residues. V lost 10 bases, J lost 2 bases, and 20 bases lay in between. CDR3 nucleotide sequence: TGCGCCTCTACGCCACCTCACAGCCCCACAGATACGCAGTATTTT. It specifies CASTPPHSPTDTQYF.

This clone was seen just once. The V gene is TRBV20-1, the J gene TRBJ1-2; no firm D call. The germline V and J ends were trimmed by 3 bases and 2 bases, with 16 bases remaining between them. The CDR3 is made up of 15 amino acids. Germline CDR1 reads DFQATT; CDR2 reads SNEGSKA (reference sequence). CDR3 in amino acids: CSASVGRASNYGYTF. The CDR3 DNA reads as TGCAGTGCTAGTGTGGGTAGAGCGTCCAACTATGGCTACACCTTC.

The J gene is TRBJ1-1, the V gene TRBV6-5; 7 bases align to TRBD1. The CDR3 is 13 residues long. Looked up from germline, CDR1 is MNHEY and CDR2 is SVGAGI. J gave up 7 bases and V 4 bases, and 6 bases lay outside the gene matches. As DNA, the CDR3 is TGTGCCAGCAGTTCCCGGGACAGCCTTGAAGCTTTCTTT. Translated, it gives CASSSRDSLEAFF.

V and J are TRBV6-1 and TRBJ1-6; D is unclear. V lost 3 bases, J lost 7 bases, and 16 bases lay in between. CDR3 length: 16 amino acids. Germline assignment: CDR1 MNHNS and CDR2 SASEGT. In nucleotides, the CDR3 is TGTGCCAGCAGTGACCTTCTGACGGGCAAAAATTCACCCCTCCACTTT. Translating it yields CASSDLLTGKNSPLHF.

There are a few counts of this clone. The rearrangement joins TRBV6-5 to TRBJ2-1, with 7 bases aligning to TRBD2. This CDR3 comprises 16 residues. Germline CDR1 and CDR2: MNHEY and SVGAGI. V was clipped by 0 bases and J by 1 base; unmatched bases: 3. Here the CDR3 DNA reads TGTGCCAGCAGTTACTCGACCGGGGGGTCCTACAATGAGCAGTTCTTC. This sequence encodes CASSYSTGGSYNEQFF.

This clone came up once. This chain links TRBV6-1 with TRBJ2-7; 7 bases map to TRBD1. Germline V gene data show CDR1 as MNHNS and CDR2 as SASEGT. J gave up 2 bases and V 1 base, and 2 bases lay outside the gene matches. The length of the CDR3 is 14 residues. CDR3 region: CASSEGTGPYEQYF. DNA for the CDR3: TGTGCCAGCAGTGAAGGGACAGGCCCCTACGAGCAGTACTTC.

The genes are TRBV10-1 and TRBJ2-1; D tentatively reads TRBD1 or TRBD2 (5 bases each). CDR3 length: 13 amino acids. The V end lost 4 bases, the J end lost 16 bases, and 20 bases lay between the germline ends. Germline CDR1 is WNHNN and CDR2 is SYGVQD (reference sequence). The CDR3 DNA reads as TGCGCCAGCAGTGGGGTTATGGGGGTTCCCCCCTTCTTC. Its translation: CASSGVMGVPPFF.

The chain uses TRBV3-1 (or the pseudogene TRBV3-2) and TRBJ2-3; D is possibly TRBD2 (6 bases). Trimming cost V 1 base and J 1 base, with 12 bases left between them. This CDR3 spans 16 amino acids. Germline assignment: CDR1 LGHDT and CDR2 YNNKEL (reference sequence). In DNA, the CDR3 is TGTGCCAGCAGCCAAGTCCCGGGACTCCGCACAGATACGCAGTATTTT. Its protein is CASSQVPGLRTDTQYF.

This sequence joins TRBV27 and TRBJ2-1; 9 bases agree with TRBD2. Germline loops: CDR1 MNHEY, CDR2 SMNVEV (reference sequence). V shed 5 bases, J shed 4 bases, and the junction held 3 bases outside the gene matches. The CDR3 has 14 residues. CDR3 in amino acids: CASSGLAKYNEQFF. In nucleotides, the CDR3 is TGTGCCAGCAGTGGACTAGCGAAATACAATGAGCAGTTCTTC.

The chain is built from TRBV5-1 and TRBJ1-5, with D possibly TRBD1 on 5 matching bases. The CDR3 spans 17 residues. The germline V and J ends were trimmed by 4 bases and 0 bases, with 17 bases remaining between them. Germline V lookup: CDR1 SGHRS, CDR2 YFSETQ. CDR3 coding DNA: TGCGCCAGCAGCCCGGGGGGTCAGAGTTATAGCAATCAGCCCCAGCATTTT. Translated: CASSPGGQSYSNQPQHF.

The chain has TRBV7-9 and TRBJ1-3, with no clear D. This CDR3 region has 16 residues. CDR1 is SEHNR and CDR2 is FQNEAQ in the germline V gene (reference sequence). V was clipped by 4 bases and J by 8 bases, with 21 bases between them. The CDR3 DNA reads TGTGCCAGCAGCTATACCGGCAGCCCCGACCTTCACACCATATATTTT. It codes for CASSYTGSPDLHTIYF.

This clone was picked up one time. J is TRBJ1-2 and V is TRBV7-9; a weak D match, TRBD1 (5 bases). Looked up from germline, CDR1 is SEHNR and CDR2 is FQNEAQ (reference sequence). The CDR3 extends over 15 amino acids. Trimming pared 5 bases from V and 0 bases from J, leaving 13 bases between. The CDR3 loop reads CASSGRATANYGYTF. The CDR3 nucleotides are TGTGCCAGCAGCGGCAGGGCCACCGCTAACTATGGCTACACCTTC.

The chain combines TRBV4-1 with TRBJ2-2; no definite D call. Germline CDR1 reads MGHRA; CDR2 reads YSYEKL. V lost 4 bases, J lost 5 bases, and 8 bases lay in between. The CDR3 spans 13 residues. The CDR3 region has the DNA TGCGCCAGCAGCCCCCTGGGGACCGGGGAGCTGTTTTTT. Protein product: CASSPLGTGELFF.

V gene TRBV10-2 combines with J gene TRBJ2-1; 11 bases are a match to TRBD2. Looked up from germline, CDR1 is WSHSY and CDR2 is SAAADI. J lost 0 bases, V lost 10 bases, and 11 bases had no gene match. The CDR3 runs to 17 residues. CDR3 residues: CAISRTSGLSSYNEQFF. DNA of the CDR3: TGCGCCATATCACGGACTAGCGGGCTTAGCTCCTACAATGAGCAGTTCTTC.

The chain combines TRBV10-1 with TRBJ1-1, with D uncertain. Looked up from germline, CDR1 is WNHNN and CDR2 is SYGVQD (reference sequence). Trimming pared 6 bases from V and 7 bases from J, leaving 9 bases between. CDR3 length: 11 amino acids. Written as DNA, the CDR3 is TGCGCCAGCAGCCCGTATATTGAAGCTTTCTTT. Translated, it gives CASSPYIEAFF.